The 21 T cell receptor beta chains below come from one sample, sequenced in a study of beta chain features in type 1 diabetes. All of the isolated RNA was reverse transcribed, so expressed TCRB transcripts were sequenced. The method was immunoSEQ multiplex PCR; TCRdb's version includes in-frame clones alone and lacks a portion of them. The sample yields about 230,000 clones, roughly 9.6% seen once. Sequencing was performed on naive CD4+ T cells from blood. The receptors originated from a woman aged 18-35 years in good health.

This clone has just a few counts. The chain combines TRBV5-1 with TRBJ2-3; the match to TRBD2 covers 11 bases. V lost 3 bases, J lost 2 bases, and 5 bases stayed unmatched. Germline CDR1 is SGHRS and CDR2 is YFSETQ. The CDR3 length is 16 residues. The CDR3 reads CASSSLAGGATDTQYF. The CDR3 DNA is TGCGCCAGCAGCTCTCTAGCGGGAGGAGCCACAGATACGCAGTATTTT.

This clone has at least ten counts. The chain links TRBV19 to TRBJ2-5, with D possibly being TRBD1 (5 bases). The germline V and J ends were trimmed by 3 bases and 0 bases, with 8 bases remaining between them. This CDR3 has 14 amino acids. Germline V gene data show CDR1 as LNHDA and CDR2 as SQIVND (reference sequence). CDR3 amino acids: CASSMDTYQETQYF. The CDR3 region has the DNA TGTGCCAGTAGTATGGACACGTACCAAGAGACCCAGTACTTC. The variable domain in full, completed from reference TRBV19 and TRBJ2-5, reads DGGITQSPKYLFRKEGQNVTLSCEQNLNHDAMYWYRQDPGQGLRLIYYSQIVNDFQKGDIAEGYSVSREKKESFPLTVTSAQKNPTAFYLCASSMDTYQETQYFGPGTRLLVL.

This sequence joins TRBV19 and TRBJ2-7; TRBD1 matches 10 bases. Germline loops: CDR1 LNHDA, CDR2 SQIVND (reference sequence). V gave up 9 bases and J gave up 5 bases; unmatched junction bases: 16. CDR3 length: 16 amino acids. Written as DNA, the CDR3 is TGTGCCAGCAGGATCCGGGGGACAGGGGAGCCCCACGAGCAGTACTTC. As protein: CASRIRGTGEPHEQYF.

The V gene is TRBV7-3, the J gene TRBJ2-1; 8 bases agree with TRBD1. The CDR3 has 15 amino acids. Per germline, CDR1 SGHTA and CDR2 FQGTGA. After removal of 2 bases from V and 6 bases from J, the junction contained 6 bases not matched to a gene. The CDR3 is CASSLGQGRSNEQFF. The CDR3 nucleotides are TGTGCCAGCAGCTTAGGACAGGGAAGGTCCAATGAGCAGTTCTTC.

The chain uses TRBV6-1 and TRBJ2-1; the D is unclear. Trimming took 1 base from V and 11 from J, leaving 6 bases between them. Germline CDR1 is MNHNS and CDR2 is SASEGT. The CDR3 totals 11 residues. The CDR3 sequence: CASSEVQKQFF. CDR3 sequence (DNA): TGTGCCAGCAGTGAAGTACAGAAGCAGTTCTTC.

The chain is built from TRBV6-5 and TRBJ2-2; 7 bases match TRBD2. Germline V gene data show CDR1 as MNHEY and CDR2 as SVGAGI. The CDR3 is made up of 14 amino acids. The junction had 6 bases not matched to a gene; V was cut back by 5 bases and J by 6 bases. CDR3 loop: CASSVERGPGELFF. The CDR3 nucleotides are TGTGCCAGCAGTGTCGAGCGGGGACCCGGGGAGCTGTTTTTT.

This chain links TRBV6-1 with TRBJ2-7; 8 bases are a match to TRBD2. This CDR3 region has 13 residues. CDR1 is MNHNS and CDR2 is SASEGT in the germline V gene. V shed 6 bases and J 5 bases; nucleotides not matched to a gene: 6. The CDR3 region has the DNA TGTGCCAGCAGGGACCACGGGAGGGACGAGCAGTACTTC. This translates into CASRDHGRDEQYF.

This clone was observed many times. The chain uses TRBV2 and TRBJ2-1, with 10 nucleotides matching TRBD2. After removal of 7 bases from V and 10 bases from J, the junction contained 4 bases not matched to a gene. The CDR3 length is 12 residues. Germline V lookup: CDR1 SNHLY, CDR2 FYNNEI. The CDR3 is CASTRGLAEQFF. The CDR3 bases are TGTGCCAGCACCAGGGGACTAGCGGAGCAGTTCTTC.

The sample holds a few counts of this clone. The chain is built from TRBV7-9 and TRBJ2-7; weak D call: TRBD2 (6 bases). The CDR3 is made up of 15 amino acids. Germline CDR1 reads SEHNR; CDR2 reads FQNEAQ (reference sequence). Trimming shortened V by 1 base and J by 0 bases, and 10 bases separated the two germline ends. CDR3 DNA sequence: TGTGCCAGCAGCTTAGACGGCGGGGTCTCCTACGAGCAGTACTTC. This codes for CASSLDGGVSYEQYF.

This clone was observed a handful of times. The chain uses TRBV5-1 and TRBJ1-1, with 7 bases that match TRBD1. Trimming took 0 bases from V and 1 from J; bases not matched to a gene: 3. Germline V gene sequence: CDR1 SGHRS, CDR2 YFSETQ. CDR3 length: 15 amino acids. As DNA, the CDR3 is TGCGCCAGCAGCTTGGCAGGGGGATCGAACACTGAAGCTTTCTTT. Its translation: CASSLAGGSNTEAFF. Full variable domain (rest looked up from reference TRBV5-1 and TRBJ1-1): KAGVTQTPRYLIKTRGQQVTLSCSPISGHRSVSWYQQTPGQGLQFLFEYFSETQRNKGNFPGRFSGRQFSNSRSEMNVSTLELGDSALYLCASSLAGGSNTEAFFGQGTRLTVV.

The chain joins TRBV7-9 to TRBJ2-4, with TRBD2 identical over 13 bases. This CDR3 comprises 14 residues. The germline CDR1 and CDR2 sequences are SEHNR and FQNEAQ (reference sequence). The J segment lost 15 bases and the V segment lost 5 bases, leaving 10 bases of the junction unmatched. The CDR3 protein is CASSRTSGGAIWYF. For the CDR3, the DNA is TGTGCCAGCAGCCGGACTAGCGGGGGAGCGATTTGGTACTTC.

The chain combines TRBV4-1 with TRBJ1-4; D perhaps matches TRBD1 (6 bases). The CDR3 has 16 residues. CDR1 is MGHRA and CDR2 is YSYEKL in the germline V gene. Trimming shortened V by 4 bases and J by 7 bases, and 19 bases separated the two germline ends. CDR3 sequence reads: CASSPLTPGGPEKLFF. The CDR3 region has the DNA TGCGCCAGCAGCCCCCTAACACCCGGGGGGCCTGAAAAACTGTTTTTT.

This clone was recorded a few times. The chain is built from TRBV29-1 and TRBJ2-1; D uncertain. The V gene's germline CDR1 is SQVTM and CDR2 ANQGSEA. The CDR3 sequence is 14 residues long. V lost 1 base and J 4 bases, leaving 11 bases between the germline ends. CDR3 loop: CSVEGILQYNEQFF. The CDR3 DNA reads TGCAGCGTTGAAGGAATATTACAGTACAATGAGCAGTTCTTC.

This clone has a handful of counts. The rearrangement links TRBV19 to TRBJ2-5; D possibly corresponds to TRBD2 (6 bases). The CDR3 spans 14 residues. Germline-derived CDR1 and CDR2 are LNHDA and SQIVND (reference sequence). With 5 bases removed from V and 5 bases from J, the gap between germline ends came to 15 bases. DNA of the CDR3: TGTGCCAGTAGTTCCCGGGGAGGCGGGGAGACCCAGTACTTC. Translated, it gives CASSSRGGGETQYF.

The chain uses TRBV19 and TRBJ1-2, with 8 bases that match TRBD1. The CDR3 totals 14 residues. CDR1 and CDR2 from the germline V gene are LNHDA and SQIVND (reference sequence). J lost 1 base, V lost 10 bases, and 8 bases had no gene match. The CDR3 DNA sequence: TGTGCCATCTCGGACAGGGCCGATAACTATGGCTACACCTTC. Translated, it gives CAISDRADNYGYTF.

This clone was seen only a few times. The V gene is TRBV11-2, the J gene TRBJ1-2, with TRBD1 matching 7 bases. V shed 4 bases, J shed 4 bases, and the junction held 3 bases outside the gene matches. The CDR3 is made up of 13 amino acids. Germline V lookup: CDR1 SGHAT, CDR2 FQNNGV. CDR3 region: CASSSGQSYGYTF. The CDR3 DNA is TGTGCCAGCAGCTCGGGACAGAGCTATGGCTACACCTTC.

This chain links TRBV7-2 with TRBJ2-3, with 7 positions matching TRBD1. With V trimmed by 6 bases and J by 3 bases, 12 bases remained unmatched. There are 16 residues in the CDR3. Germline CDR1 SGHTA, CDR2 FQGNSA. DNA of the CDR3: TGTGCCAGCAGGCTGGGACACAGGGGTGAGACAGATACGCAGTATTTT. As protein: CASRLGHRGETDTQYF. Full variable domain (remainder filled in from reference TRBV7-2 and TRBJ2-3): GAGVSQSPSNKVTEKGKDVELRCDPISGHTALYWYRQSLGQGLEFLIYFQGNSAPDKSGLPSDRFSAERTGGSVSTLTIQRTQQEDSAVYLCASRLGHRGETDTQYFGPGTRLTVL.

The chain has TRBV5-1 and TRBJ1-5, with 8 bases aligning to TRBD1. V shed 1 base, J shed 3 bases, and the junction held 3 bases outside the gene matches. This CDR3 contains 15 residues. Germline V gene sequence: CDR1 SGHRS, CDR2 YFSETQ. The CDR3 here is CASSLTGGTNQPQHF. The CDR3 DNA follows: TGCGCCAGCAGCTTGACAGGGGGAACCAATCAGCCCCAGCATTTT.

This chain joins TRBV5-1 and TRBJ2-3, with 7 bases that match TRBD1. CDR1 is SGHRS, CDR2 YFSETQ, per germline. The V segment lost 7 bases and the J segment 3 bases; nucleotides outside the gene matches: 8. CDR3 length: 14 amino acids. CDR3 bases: TGCGCCAGCGGACAGGTGGATAGTACAGATACGCAGTATTTT. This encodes CASGQVDSTDTQYF.

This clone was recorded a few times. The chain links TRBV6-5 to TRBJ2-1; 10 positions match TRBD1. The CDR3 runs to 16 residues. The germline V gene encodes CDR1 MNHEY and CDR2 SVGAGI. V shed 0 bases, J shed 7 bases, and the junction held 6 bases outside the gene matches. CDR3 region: CASSYSLGQGTNEQFF. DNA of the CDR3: TGTGCCAGCAGTTACTCATTGGGACAGGGGACGAATGAGCAGTTCTTC.

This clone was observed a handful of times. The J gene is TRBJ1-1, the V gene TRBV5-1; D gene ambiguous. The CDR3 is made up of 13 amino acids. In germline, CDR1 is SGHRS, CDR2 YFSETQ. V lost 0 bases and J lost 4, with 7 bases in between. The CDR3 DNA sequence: TGCGCCAGCAGCTTGGATGAGAGCACTGAAGCTTTCTTT. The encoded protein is CASSLDESTEAFF. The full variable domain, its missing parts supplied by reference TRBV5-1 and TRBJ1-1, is KAGVTQTPRYLIKTRGQQVTLSCSPISGHRSVSWYQQTPGQGLQFLFEYFSETQRNKGNFPGRFSGRQFSNSRSEMNVSTLELGDSALYLCASSLDESTEAFFGQGTRLTVV.